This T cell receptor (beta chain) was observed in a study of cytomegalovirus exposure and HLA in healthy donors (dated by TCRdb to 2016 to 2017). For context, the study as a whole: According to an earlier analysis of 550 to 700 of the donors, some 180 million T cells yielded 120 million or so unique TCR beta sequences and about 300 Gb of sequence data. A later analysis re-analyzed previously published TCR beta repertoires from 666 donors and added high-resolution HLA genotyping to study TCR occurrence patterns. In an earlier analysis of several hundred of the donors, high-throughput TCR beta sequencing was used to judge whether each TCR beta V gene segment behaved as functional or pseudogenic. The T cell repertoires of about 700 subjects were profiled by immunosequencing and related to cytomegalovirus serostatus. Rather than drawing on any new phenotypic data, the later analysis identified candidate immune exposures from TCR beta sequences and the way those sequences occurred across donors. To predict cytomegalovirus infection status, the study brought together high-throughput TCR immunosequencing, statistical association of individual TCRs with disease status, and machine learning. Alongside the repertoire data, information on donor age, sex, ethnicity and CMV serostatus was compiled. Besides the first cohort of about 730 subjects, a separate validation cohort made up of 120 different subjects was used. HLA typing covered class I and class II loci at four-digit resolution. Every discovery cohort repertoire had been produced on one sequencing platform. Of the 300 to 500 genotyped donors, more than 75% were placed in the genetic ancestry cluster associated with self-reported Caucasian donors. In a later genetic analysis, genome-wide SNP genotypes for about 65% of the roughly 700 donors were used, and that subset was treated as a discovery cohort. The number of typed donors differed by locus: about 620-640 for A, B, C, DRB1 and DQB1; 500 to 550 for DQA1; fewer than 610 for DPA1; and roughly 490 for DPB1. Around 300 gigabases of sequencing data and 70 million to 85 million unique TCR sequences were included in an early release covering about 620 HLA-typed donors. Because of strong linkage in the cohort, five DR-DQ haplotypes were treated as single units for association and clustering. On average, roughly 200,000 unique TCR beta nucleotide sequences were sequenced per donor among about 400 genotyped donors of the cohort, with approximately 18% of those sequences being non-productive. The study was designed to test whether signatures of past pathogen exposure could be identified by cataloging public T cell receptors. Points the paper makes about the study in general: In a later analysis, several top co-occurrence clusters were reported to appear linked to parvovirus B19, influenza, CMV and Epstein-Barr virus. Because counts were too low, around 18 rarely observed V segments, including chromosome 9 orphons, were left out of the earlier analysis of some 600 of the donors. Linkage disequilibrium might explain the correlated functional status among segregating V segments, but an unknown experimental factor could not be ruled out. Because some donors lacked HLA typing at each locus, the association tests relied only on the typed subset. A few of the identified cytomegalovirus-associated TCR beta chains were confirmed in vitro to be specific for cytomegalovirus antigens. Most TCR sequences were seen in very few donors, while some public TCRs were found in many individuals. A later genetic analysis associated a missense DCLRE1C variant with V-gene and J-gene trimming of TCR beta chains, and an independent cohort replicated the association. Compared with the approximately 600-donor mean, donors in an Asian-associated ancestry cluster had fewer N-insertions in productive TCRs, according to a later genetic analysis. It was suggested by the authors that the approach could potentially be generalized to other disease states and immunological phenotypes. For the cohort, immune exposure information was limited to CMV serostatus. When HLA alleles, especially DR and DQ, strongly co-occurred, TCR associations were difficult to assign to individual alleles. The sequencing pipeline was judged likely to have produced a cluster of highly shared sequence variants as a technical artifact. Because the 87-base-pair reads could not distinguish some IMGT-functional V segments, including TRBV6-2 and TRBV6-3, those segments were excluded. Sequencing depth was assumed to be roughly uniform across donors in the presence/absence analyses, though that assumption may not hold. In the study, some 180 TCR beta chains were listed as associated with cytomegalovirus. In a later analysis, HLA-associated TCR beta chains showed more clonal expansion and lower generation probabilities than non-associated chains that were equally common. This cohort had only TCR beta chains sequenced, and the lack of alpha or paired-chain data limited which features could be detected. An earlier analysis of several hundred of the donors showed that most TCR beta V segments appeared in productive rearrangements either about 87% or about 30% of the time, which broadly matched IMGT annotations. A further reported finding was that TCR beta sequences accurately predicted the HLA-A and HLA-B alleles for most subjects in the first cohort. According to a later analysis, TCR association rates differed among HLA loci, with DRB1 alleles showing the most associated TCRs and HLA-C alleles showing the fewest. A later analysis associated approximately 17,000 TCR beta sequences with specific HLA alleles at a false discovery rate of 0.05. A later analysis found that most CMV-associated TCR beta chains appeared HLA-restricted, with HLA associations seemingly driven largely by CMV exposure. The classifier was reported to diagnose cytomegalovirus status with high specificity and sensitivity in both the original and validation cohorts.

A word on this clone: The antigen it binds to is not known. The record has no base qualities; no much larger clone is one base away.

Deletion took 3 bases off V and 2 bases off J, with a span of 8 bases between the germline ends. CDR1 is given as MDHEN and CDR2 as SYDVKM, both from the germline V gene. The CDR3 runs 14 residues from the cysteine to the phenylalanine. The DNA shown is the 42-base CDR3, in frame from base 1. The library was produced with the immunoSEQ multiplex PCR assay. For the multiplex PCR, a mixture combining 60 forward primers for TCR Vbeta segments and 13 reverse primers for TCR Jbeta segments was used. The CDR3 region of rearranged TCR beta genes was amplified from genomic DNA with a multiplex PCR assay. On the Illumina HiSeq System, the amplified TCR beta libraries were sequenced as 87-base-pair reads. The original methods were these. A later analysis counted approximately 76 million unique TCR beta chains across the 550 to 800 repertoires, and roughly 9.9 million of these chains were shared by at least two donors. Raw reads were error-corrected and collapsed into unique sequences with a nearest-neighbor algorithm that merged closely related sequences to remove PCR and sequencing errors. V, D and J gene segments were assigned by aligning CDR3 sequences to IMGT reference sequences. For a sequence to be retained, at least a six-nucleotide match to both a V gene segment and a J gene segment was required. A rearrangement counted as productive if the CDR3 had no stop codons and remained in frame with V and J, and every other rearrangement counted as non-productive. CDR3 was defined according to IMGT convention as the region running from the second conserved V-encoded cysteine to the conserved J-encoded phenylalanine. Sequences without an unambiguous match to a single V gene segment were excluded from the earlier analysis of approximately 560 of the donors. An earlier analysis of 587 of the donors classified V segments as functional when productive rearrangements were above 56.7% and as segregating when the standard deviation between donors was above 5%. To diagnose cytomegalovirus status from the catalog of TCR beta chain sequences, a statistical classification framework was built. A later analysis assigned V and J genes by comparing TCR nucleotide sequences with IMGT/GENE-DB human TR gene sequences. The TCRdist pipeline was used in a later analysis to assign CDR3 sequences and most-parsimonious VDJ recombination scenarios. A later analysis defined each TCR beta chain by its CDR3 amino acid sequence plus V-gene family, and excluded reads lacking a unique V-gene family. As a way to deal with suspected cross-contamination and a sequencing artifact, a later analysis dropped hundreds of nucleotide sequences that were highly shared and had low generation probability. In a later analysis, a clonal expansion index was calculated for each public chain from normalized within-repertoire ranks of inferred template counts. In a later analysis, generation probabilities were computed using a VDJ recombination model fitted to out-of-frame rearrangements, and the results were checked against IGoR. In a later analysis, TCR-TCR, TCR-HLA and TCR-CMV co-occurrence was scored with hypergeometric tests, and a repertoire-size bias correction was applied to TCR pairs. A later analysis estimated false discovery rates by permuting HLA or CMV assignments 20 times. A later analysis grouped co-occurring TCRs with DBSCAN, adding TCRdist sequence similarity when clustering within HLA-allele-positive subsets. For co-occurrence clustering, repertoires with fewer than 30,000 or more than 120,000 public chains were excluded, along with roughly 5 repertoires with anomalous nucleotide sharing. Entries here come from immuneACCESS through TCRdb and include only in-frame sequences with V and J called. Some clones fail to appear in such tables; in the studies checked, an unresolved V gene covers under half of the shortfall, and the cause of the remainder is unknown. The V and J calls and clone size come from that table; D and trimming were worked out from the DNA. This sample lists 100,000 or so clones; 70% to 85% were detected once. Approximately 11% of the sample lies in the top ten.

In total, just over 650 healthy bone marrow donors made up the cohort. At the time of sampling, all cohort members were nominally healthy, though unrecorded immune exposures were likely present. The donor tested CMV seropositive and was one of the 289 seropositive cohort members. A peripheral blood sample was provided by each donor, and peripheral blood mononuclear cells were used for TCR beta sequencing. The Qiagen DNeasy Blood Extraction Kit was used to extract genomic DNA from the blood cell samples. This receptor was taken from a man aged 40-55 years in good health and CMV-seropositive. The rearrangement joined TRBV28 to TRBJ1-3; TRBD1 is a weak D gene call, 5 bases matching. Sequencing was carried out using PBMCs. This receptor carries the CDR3 CASSLGGAGNTIYF. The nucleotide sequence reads TGTGCCAGCAGTTTGGGGGGGGCTGGAAACACCATATATTTT.